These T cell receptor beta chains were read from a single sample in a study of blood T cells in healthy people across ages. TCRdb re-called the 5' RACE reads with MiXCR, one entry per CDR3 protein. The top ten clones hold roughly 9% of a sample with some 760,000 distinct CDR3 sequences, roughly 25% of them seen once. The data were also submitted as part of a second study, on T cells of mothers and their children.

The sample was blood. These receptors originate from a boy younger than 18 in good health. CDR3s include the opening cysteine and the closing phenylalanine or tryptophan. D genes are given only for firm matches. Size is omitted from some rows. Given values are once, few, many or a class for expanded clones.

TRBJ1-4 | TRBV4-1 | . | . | CASSPSLGISEKLFF | TGCGCCAGCAGCCCAAGCTTGGGGATATCTGAAAAACTGTTTTTT
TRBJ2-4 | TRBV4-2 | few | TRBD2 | CASSQGPAGGQNIQYF | TGTGCCAGCAGCCAAGGACCAGCGGGGGGGCAGAACATTCAGTACTTC
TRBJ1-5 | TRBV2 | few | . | CASSVGRRNQPQHF | TGTGCCAGCAGTGTGGGGCGGAGGAATCAGCCCCAGCATTTT
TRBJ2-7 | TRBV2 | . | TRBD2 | CASTMPGRASYGQYF | TGTGCCAGCACCATGCCCGGGAGGGCCTCCTACGGGCAGTACTTC
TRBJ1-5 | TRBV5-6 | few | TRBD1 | CASAPGGGGNQPQHF | TGTGCCAGCGCCCCTGGAGGGGGCGGCAATCAGCCCCAGCATTTT
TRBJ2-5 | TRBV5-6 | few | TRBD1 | CASSPMDRGETQYF | TGTGCCAGCAGCCCGATGGACAGGGGAGAGACCCAGTACTTC
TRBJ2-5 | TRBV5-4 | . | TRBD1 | CASSLGQGIPPATQYF | TGTGCCAGCAGCTTGGGACAGGGAATCCCCCCTGCGACCCAGTACTTC
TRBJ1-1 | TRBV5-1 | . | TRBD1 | CASSPRPRQGAHSAFF | TGCGCCAGCAGCCCCCGCCCGCGACAGGGGGCTCACTCCGCTTTCTTT
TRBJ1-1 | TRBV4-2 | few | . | CASSQGRFSPGAGNTEAFF | TGTGCCAGCAGCCAAGGAAGGTTTTCGCCGGGAGCGGGGAACACTGAAGCTTTCTTT
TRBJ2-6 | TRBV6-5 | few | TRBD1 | CASSYSKGAAGANVLTF | TGTGCCAGCAGTTACTCGAAGGGGGCGGCTGGGGCCAACGTCCTGACTTTC
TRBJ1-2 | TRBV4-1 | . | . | CASSQVMTSGYTF | TGCGCCAGCAGCCAAGTAATGACTTCTGGCTACACCTTC
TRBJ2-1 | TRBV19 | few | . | CASSDDAYNEQFF | TGTGCCAGTAGTGATGACGCGTACAATGAGCAGTTCTTC
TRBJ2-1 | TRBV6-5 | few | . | CASSNERHEQFF | TGTGCCAGCAGTAACGAACGGCATGAGCAGTTCTTC
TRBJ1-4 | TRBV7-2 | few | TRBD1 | CASSTQQGVYEKLFF | TGTGCCAGCAGCACCCAACAGGGGGTGTATGAAAAACTGTTTTTT
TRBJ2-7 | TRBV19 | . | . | CASREGISDEQYF | TGTGCCAGTAGAGAGGGGATATCTGACGAGCAGTACTTC
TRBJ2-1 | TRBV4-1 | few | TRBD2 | CASSRHLTSGSYNEQFF | TGCGCCAGCAGCCGACACCTAACTAGCGGCTCCTACAATGAGCAGTTCTTC
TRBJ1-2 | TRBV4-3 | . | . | CASSQGGGIGGYTF | TGCGCCAGCAGCCAAGGAGGGGGTATTGGTGGCTACACCTTC
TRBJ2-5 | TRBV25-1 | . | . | CASSEGNQETQYF | TGTGCCAGCAGTGAAGGGAACCAAGAGACCCAGTACTTC
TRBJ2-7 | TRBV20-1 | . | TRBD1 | CSASAGGVYEQYF | TGCAGTGCTAGTGCAGGGGGTGTTTACGAGCAGTACTTC
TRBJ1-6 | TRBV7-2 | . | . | CASSTQENNSPLHF | TGTGCCAGCAGCACACAGGAAAATAATTCACCCCTCCACTTT
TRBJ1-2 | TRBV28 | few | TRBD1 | CASSLAGGLGGYTF | TGTGCCAGCAGTTTAGCAGGGGGGTTAGGAGGCTACACCTTC
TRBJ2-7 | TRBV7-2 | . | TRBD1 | CASSQTGVEQYF | TGTGCCAGCAGTCAGACAGGGGTCGAGCAGTACTTC
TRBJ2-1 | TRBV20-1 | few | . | CSASLWVRGSDEQFF | TGCAGTGCTAGTTTATGGGTCCGGGGGAGCGATGAGCAGTTCTTC
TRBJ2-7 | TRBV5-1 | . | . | CASSLEGSGDEQYF | TGCGCCAGCAGCTTGGAAGGGTCAGGGGACGAGCAGTACTTC
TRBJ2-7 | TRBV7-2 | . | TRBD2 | CASSFSGRGASYEQYF | TGTGCCAGCAGCTTTAGCGGGAGGGGGGCCTCCTACGAGCAGTACTTC
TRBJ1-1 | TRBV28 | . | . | CATLGGTNTEAFF | TGTGCCACCTTGGGGGGCACGAACACTGAAGCTTTCTTT
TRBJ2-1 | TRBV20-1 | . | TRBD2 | CSARVLAGVNEQFF | TGCAGTGCTAGAGTCCTAGCGGGAGTGAATGAGCAGTTCTTC
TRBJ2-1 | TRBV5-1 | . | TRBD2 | CASSVLAGGNEQFF | TGCGCCAGCAGCGTACTAGCGGGGGGCAATGAGCAGTTCTTC
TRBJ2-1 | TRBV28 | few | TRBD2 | CAITSSGSSYNEQFF | TGTGCCATCACCTCTAGCGGGAGCTCATACAATGAGCAGTTCTTC
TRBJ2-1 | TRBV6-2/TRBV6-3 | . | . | CASTLKSGEQFF | TGTGCCAGCACTCTGAAATCGGGTGAGCAGTTCTTC
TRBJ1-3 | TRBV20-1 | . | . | CSARENRRPFSGNTIYF | TGCAGTGCTAGAGAGAACAGGCGACCCTTCTCTGGAAACACCATATATTTT
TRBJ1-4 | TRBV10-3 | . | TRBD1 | CAISEDSGTGGEKLFF | TGTGCCATCAGTGAGGACTCCGGGACAGGGGGTGAAAAACTGTTTTTT
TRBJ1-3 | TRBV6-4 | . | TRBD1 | CASSDSIVFGDRTISGNTIYF | TGTGCCAGCAGTGACTCGATAGTTTTCGGGGACAGGACAATCTCTGGAAACACCATATATTTT
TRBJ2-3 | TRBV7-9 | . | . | CASSLVPTRGFGDTQYF | TGTGCCAGCAGCTTAGTTCCGACTAGAGGATTTGGGGATACGCAGTATTTT
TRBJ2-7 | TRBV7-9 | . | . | CASSLGVGGEQYF | TGTGCCAGCAGCTTAGGAGTAGGGGGCGAGCAGTACTTC
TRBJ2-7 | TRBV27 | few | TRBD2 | CASSPPGSGTYEQYF | TGTGCCAGCAGTCCGCCGGGTAGCGGGACCTACGAGCAGTACTTC
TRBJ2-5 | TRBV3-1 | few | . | CASSLPPGTKETQYF | TGTGCCAGCAGCCTTCCCCCCGGGACCAAAGAGACCCAGTACTTC
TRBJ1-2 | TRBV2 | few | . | CASSVGPYGYTF | TGTGCCAGCAGTGTTGGACCTTATGGCTACACCTTC
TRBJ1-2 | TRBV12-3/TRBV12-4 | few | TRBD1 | CASTPGDRGNYGYTF | TGTGCCAGCACCCCGGGAGACAGGGGGAACTATGGCTACACCTTC
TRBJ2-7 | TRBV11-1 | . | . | CASSATTGSGSYQQYF | TGTGCCAGCAGCGCCACTACCGGGAGCGGGTCTTATCAGCAGTACTTC
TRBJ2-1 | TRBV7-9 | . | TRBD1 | CASTQGAGNEQFF | TGTGCCAGCACACAGGGGGCGGGCAATGAGCAGTTCTTC
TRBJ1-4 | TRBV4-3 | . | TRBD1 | CARSQDWDSPGEKLFF | TGCGCCCGCAGCCAAGATTGGGACAGCCCGGGGGAAAAACTGTTTTTT
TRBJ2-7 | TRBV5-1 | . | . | CASSGQSLLEQYF | TGCGCCAGCAGCGGACAGTCCCTCCTCGAGCAGTACTTC
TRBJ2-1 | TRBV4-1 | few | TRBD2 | CASSQEGTGGGNEQFF | TGCGCCAGCAGCCAAGAGGGGACGGGAGGAGGCAATGAGCAGTTCTTC
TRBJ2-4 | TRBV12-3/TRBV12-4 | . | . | CASSYGGGEGDIQYF | TGTGCCAGCAGTTATGGAGGCGGGGAGGGGGACATTCAGTACTTC
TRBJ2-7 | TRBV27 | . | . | CASSLSRNPIHEQYF | TGTGCCAGCAGTTTATCTAGGAATCCAATCCACGAGCAGTACTTC
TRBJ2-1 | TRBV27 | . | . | CASASIGANNEQFF | TGTGCCAGCGCCTCTATCGGGGCGAACAATGAGCAGTTCTTC
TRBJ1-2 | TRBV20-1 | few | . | CSARDNRALYGYTF | TGCAGTGCTAGAGATAACAGGGCCCTCTATGGCTACACCTTC
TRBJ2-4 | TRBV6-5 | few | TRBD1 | CASSPGTGVAKNIQYF | TGTGCCAGCAGTCCCGGGACAGGGGTAGCCAAAAACATTCAGTACTTC
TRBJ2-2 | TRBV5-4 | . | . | CASSLDLGPGELFF | TGTGCCAGCAGCTTGGATTTGGGCCCCGGGGAGCTGTTTTTT
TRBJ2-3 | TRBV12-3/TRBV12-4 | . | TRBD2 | CASSSAGTSRGYF | TGTGCCAGCAGTTCGGCCGGGACTAGCAGGGGGTATTTT
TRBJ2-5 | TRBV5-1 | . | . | CAGSLGQRETQYF | TGCGCCGGCAGCTTGGGGCAGAGAGAGACCCAGTACTTC
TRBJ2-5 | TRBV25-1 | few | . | CASSEWRADQETQYF | TGTGCCAGCAGTGAATGGCGGGCGGACCAAGAGACCCAGTACTTC
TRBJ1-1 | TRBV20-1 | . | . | CSASWAANSEAFF | TGCAGTGCCTCGTGGGCGGCGAATTCTGAAGCTTTCTTT
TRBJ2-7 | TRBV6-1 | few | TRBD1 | CASSQAGTGLNEQYF | TGTGCCAGCAGTCAAGCCGGGACAGGGCTTAACGAGCAGTACTTC
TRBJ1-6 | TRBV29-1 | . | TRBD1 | CSVRDRGIESPLHF | TGCAGCGTGCGGGACAGGGGAATCGAATCACCCCTCCACTTT
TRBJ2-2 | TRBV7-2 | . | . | CASSVSTGELFF | TGTGCCAGCAGCGTGTCCACCGGGGAGCTGTTTTTT
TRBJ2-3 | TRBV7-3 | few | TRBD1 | CASSFRQGHTQYF | TGTGCCAGCAGCTTCCGACAGGGACATACGCAGTATTTT
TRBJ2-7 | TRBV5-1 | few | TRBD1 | CASFDRGRGSYEQYF | TGCGCCAGCTTTGACAGGGGTAGGGGCTCCTACGAGCAGTACTTC
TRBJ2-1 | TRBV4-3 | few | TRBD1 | CASSQSLRQGGDEQFF | TGCGCCAGCAGCCAAAGTCTGAGACAGGGGGGCGATGAGCAGTTCTTC